What follows are 20 T cell receptor beta chains derived from one specimen sequenced in a study of OX40 agonist ivuxolimab in advanced cancers. Only in-frame clones appear in the TCRdb table, and some are missing; sequencing was by immunoSEQ multiplex PCR. Of some 86,000 clones in the sample, around 84% were seen once. Sample: CD4+ or CD8+ T cells sorted from blood, taken in a trial of the OX40 agonist ivuxolimab. These receptors were taken from an adult with an advanced solid tumor such as melanoma, head and neck, liver or kidney cancer.

The rearrangement uses TRBV9 and TRBJ2-7; TRBD2 might be the D (6 bases). Germline V gene lookup returns CDR1 SGDLS and CDR2 YYNGEE. The ends were cut back, 4 bases at V and 6 bases at J, with 11 bases in the middle. The length of the CDR3 is 12 residues. CDR3: CASSPTGGEQYF. The CDR3 DNA reads as TGTGCCAGCAGCCCCACCGGGGGCGAGCAGTACTTC.

V usage is TRBV30 and J usage is TRBJ2-1; tentatively, D is TRBD1 or TRBD2 (6 bases each). The CDR3 has 11 amino acids. Trimming left V 2 bases short and J 10 bases short, with 9 bases between. Germline-derived CDR1 and CDR2 are GTSNPN and SVGIG (reference sequence). The CDR3 coding sequence is TGTGCCTGGAGTCCGGGGGCGGAGCAGTTCTTC. Protein product: CAWSPGAEQFF.

About this clone: A junction end diverges from the germline sequence, so it may reflect a read error. The chain links TRBV7-9 to TRBJ1-1; 7 nucleotides agree with TRBD1. The CDR3 totals 17 residues. Germline V gene data show CDR1 as SEHNR and CDR2 as FQNEAQ (reference sequence). The CDR3 nucleotides are TGTGCCAGCAGCCCCAGGGGCAGCGACAGGGCGAACCCTGAAGCTTTCTTT. Translation: CASSPRGSDRANPEAFF. Variable domain in full (rest from reference TRBV7-9 and TRBJ1-1): DTGVSQNPRHKITKRGQNVTFRCDPISEHNRLYWYRQTLGQGPEFLTYFQNEAQLEKSRLLSDRFSAERPKGSFSTLEIQRTEQGDSAMYLCASSPRGSDRANPEAFFGQGTRLTVV.

This chain connects TRBV9 to TRBJ2-1; D is uncertain. This CDR3 has 15 amino acids. The V gene's germline CDR1 is SGDLS and CDR2 YYNGEE. The V and J ends lost 5 bases and 10 bases respectively, with 22 bases between them. Here the CDR3 DNA reads TGTGCCAGCAGTCCACGGCCCGGACCCGTATACGAGCAGTTCTTC. Its translation is CASSPRPGPVYEQFF.

V is TRBV18 and J is TRBJ1-1; no firm D call. Germline V lookup: CDR1 KGHSH, CDR2 LQKENI. This CDR3 comprises 14 residues. The germline V and J ends were trimmed by 3 bases and 3 bases, with 11 bases remaining between them. CDR3 DNA: TGTGCCAGCTCACCGGGAGGACGGGACACTGAAGCTTTCTTT. Its protein is CASSPGGRDTEAFF.

The chain has TRBV27 and TRBJ2-7, with D possibly matching TRBD2 (7 bases). Trimming removed 2 bases at V and 0 bases at J, with 8 bases between. This CDR3 comprises 14 residues. The germline V gene has CDR1 MNHEY and CDR2 SMNVEV (reference sequence). The CDR3: CASSLAGASYEQYF. CDR3 sequence (DNA): TGTGCCAGCAGTTTAGCGGGGGCCTCCTACGAGCAGTACTTC.

This chain joins TRBV7-6 and TRBJ2-3; 9 bases are a match to TRBD2. J was trimmed by 6 bases and V by 5 bases; bases with no gene match: 12. The germline gives CDR1 SGHVS, CDR2 FNYEAQ. The CDR3 extends over 16 amino acids. CDR3 protein: CASSPRAASGADTQYF. The CDR3 nucleotides are TGTGCCAGCAGCCCAAGAGCGGCTAGCGGGGCGGATACGCAGTATTTT. Using reference TRBV7-6 and TRBJ2-3 for the parts outside the CDR3, the full variable domain is GAGVSQSPRYKVTKRGQDVALRCDPISGHVSLYWYRQALGQGPEFLTYFNYEAQQDKSGLPNDRFSAERPEGSISTLTIQRTEQRDSAMYRCASSPRAASGADTQYFGPGTRLTVL.

The genes are TRBV6-1 and TRBJ1-2; D remains unclear. Germline assignment: CDR1 MNHNS and CDR2 SASEGT. This CDR3 spans 14 amino acids. Between the trimmed V and J ends, which lost 3 bases and 0 bases, there was a span of 8 bases. The CDR3 DNA is TGTGCCAGCAGTGAGAGATCTACTAACTATGGCTACACCTTC. This translates into CASSERSTNYGYTF.

The chain links TRBV27 to TRBJ2-5, with D possibly being TRBD1 (6 bases). Germline CDR1 is MNHEY and CDR2 is SMNVEV (reference sequence). V shed 5 bases and J shed 7 bases, with 14 bases lying between them. The CDR3 spans 13 residues. The DNA for the CDR3 is TGTGCCAGCAGTACGCAGGGGTACGGGACCCAGTACTTC. It is translated as CASSTQGYGTQYF.

The chain combines TRBV18 with TRBJ2-1, with 7 bases fitting TRBD2. This CDR3 region has 12 residues. Losses at the gene ends were 6 bases for V and 9 bases for J; bases not matched to a gene: 5. From germline, CDR1 is KGHSH and CDR2 LQKENI. The CDR3 loop is CASSLGGGEQFF. In nucleotides, the CDR3 is TGTGCCAGCTCCCTTGGCGGGGGTGAGCAGTTCTTC.

The CDR3 here is CASRRGGSEKLFF. CDR3 nucleotides: TGTGCCAGCAGGAGAGGGGGTTCGGAAAAACTGTTTTTT. The chain carries TRBV6-5 and TRBJ1-4; TRBD1 might be the D (6 bases). Trimming shortened V by 6 bases and J by 8 bases, and 13 bases separated the two germline ends. This CDR3 is built from 13 residues. CDR1 and CDR2 (germline): MNHEY, SVGAGI.

The chain couples TRBV5-4 to TRBJ1-2, with TRBD1 matching over 11 bases. The CDR3 is 16 residues long. The J segment lost 1 base and the V segment lost 5 bases, leaving 7 bases of the junction unmatched. The germline V gene encodes CDR1 SGHNT and CDR2 YYREEE (reference sequence). Written as DNA, the CDR3 is TGTGCCAGCAGTACTGGACAGGGGGCCCTTAACTATGGCTACACCTTC. It specifies CASSTGQGALNYGYTF. Variable domain in full (rest from reference TRBV5-4 and TRBJ1-2): ETGVTQSPTHLIKTRGQQVTLRCSSQSGHNTVSWYQQALGQGPQFIFQYYREEENGRGNFPPRFSGLQFPNYSSELNVNALELDDSALYLCASSTGQGALNYGYTFGSGTRLTVV.

The rearrangement uses TRBV5-1 and TRBJ2-7; D is unclear. Trimming removed 1 base from V and 0 bases from J, with 2 bases in between. The length of the CDR3 is 12 residues. From germline, CDR1 is SGHRS and CDR2 YFSETQ. The CDR3 DNA is TGCGCCAGCAGCTTGAACTCCTACGAGCAGTACTTC. As protein: CASSLNSYEQYF.

The CDR3 spells CASSLTAAQRNTEAFF. CDR3 in DNA: TGCGCCAGCAGCTTGACAGCAGCTCAACGGAACACTGAAGCTTTCTTT. The J gene is TRBJ1-1, the V gene TRBV5-1; D unresolved. The CDR3 covers 16 residues. Germline V gives CDR1 SGHRS, CDR2 YFSETQ. V was shortened by 1 base and J by 1 base, with 14 bases between the two germline ends.

The rearrangement links TRBV9 to TRBJ2-1, with 10 bases lining up with TRBD2. J gave up 4 bases and V 4 bases, and 8 bases lay outside the gene matches. The CDR3 is made up of 16 amino acids. Germline-derived CDR1 and CDR2 are SGDLS and YYNGEE. The CDR3 region is CASSPLPSGRYNEQFF. The CDR3 coding sequence is TGTGCCAGCAGCCCACTTCCTAGCGGGAGATACAATGAGCAGTTCTTC.

The chain combines TRBV2 with TRBJ1-1; weak D call: TRBD1 (5 bases). V was trimmed by 6 bases and J by 1 base, leaving 9 bases between them. Germline V lookup: CDR1 SNHLY, CDR2 FYNNEI. This CDR3 has 13 amino acids. The CDR3 sequence: CASSFTGNTEAFF. The CDR3 nucleotides are TGTGCCAGCAGCTTTACAGGGAACACTGAAGCTTTCTTT.

V is TRBV4-1 and J is TRBJ2-1, with TRBD1 as a possible D gene (6 bases). CDR1 and CDR2 (germline): MGHRA, YSYEKL. Between the trimmed V and J ends, which lost 0 bases and 1 base, there was a span of 13 bases. This CDR3 is built from 17 residues. This CDR3 is CASSQDHGTSSYNEQFF. The CDR3 nucleotides are TGCGCCAGCAGCCAAGATCATGGGACATCTTCCTACAATGAGCAGTTCTTC.

The rearrangement links TRBV6-5 to TRBJ1-3; D gene uncertain. From germline, CDR1 is MNHEY and CDR2 SVGAGI. The CDR3 is 14 amino acids. V was clipped by 6 bases and J by 1 base, with 10 bases between them. CDR3 sequence reads: CASSYGPSGNTIYF. The CDR3 DNA sequence: TGTGCCAGCAGCTACGGCCCTTCTGGAAACACCATATATTTT.

The V call is TRBV5-1, the J call TRBJ2-3, with D possibly called TRBD1 or TRBD2 (5 bases each). Trimming left V 3 bases short and J 0 bases short, with 8 bases between. The CDR3 has 14 amino acids. Germline CDR1 and CDR2: SGHRS and YFSETQ. The CDR3 here is CASSSGRSTDTQYF. The CDR3 DNA follows: TGCGCCAGCAGCTCGGGACGCAGCACAGATACGCAGTATTTT.

The chain is built from TRBV29-1 and TRBJ2-3; TRBD2 matches 13 bases. Germline CDR1 SQVTM, CDR2 ANQGSEA. After removal of 6 bases from V and 3 bases from J, the junction contained 3 bases not matched to a gene. The CDR3 has 14 amino acids. CDR3 sequence (DNA): TGCAGCGTCCAGACTAGCGGGGGGACAGATACGCAGTATTTT. Amino acids: CSVQTSGGTDTQYF.